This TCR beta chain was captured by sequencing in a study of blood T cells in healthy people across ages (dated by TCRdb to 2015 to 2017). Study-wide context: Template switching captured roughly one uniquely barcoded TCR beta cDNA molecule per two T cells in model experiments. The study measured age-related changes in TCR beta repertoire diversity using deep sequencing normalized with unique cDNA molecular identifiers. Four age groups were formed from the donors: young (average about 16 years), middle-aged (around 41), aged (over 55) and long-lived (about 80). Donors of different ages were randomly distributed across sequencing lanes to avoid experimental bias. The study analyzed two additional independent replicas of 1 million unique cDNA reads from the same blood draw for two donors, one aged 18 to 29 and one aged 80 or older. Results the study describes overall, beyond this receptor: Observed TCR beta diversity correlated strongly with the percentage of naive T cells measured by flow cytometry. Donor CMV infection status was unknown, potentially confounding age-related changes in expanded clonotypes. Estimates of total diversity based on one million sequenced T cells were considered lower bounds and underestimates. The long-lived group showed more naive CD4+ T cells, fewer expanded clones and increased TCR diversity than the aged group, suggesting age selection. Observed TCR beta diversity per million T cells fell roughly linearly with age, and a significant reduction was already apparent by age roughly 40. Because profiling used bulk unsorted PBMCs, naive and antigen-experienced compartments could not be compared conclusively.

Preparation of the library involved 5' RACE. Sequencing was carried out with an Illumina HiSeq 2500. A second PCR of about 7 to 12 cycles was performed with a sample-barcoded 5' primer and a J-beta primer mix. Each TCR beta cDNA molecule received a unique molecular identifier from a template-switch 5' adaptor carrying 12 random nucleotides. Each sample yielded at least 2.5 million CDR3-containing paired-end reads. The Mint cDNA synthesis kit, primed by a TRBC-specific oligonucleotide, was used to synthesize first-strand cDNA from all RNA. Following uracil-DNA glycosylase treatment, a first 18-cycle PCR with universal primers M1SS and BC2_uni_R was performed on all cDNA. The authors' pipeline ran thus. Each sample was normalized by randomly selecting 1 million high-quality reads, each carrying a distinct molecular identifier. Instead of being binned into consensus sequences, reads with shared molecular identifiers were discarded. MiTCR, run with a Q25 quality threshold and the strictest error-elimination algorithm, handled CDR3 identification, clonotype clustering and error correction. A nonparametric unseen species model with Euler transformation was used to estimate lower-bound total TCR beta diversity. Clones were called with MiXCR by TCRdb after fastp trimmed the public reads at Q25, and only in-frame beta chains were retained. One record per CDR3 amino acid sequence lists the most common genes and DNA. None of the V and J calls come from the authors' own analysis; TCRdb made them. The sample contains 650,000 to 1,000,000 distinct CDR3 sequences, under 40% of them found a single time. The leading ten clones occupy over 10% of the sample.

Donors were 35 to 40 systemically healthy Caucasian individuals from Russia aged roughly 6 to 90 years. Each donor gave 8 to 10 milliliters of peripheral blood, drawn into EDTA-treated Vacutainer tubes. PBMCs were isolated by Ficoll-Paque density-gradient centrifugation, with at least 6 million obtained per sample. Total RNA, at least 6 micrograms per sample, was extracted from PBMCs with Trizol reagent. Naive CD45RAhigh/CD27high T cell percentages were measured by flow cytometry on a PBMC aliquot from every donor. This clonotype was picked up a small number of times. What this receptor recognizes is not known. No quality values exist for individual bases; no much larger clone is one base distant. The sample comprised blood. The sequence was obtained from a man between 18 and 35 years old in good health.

The nucleotide sequence is given as TGCAGTGCTAGGGCCGTAGCGGGGGGGGACACAGATACGCAGTATTTT. Protein translation: CSARAVAGGDTDTQYF. The chain employs TRBV20-1 and TRBJ2-3; 11 nucleotides in the junction match TRBD2. For this chain, trimming is 3 bases at the V end and 2 bases at the J end, and the number of junction bases without a gene match is 7. Its CDR3 holds 16 amino acids, cysteine through phenylalanine. The DNA shown is the 48-base CDR3, in frame from base 1. The germline V gene (reference sequence) gives CDR1 as DFQATT and CDR2 as SNEGSKA.